Listed below are T cell receptor beta chains from one sample, sequenced in a study of shared clonotypes between healthy human individuals. Produced via immunoSEQ multiplex PCR; TCRdb's table is partial and in-frame only. The repertoire holds some 2.1 million clones, with around 95% as singletons. The sample consisted of naive CD4+ T cells sorted from blood. These receptors originate from a man aged 18 to 29 in good health. The CDR3 runs from the conserved cysteine through the conserved F or W. Fields, in order: D gene, J gene, clone size, V gene, CDR3 protein, CDR3 DNA. The D gene is left open where the match is weak. Clone size is given for some rows only: seen once, a few or many times, or a class if the clone is expanded.

. TRBJ1-2 . TRBV5-1 CASSLAGQGAGYTF TGCGCCAGCAGCTTAGCAGGACAAGGTGCTGGCTACACCTTC
. TRBJ1-1 . TRBV27 CASNLRTGEAFF TGTGCCAGCAACTTGAGAACAGGAGAAGCTTTCTTT
TRBD1 TRBJ2-7 . TRBV7-2 CASSYPGQSYEQYF TGTGCCAGCAGCTATCCGGGACAGTCCTACGAGCAGTACTTC
. TRBJ2-4 once TRBV7-4 CASSLVGGQAKNIQYF TGTGCCAGCAGCTTAGTGGGGGGCCAAGCCAAAAACATTCAGTACTTC
TRBD1 TRBJ2-5 . TRBV7-9 CASSLRTGGFGETQYF TGTGCCAGCAGCCTCCGGACAGGGGGTTTCGGAGAGACCCAGTACTTC
TRBD2 TRBJ2-7 . TRBV27 CASSRGGPSYEQYF TGTGCCAGCAGCCGCGGGGGACCCTCCTACGAGCAGTACTTC
. TRBJ2-2 once TRBV30 CAWSVRWLENTGELFF TGTGCCTGGAGTGTAAGGTGGCTAGAGAACACCGGGGAGCTGTTTTTT
. TRBJ2-5 . TRBV5-6 CASRLLDSPLQETQYF TGTGCCAGCAGATTATTGGACAGCCCCCTCCAAGAGACCCAGTACTTC
TRBD2 TRBJ2-2 . TRBV6-8 CASSYLRGLNTQASGSNTGELFF TGTGCCAGCAGTTACTTAAGGGGCCTGAATACCCAGGCTAGCGGGTCGAACACCGGGGAGCTGTTTTTT
TRBD2 TRBJ2-1 . TRBV7-9 CASSPSGGAAYNEQFF TGTGCCAGCAGCCCTAGCGGGGGGGCCGCCTACAATGAGCAGTTCTTC
. TRBJ1-4 . TRBV10-3 CAISEVVGNEKLFF TGTGCCATCAGTGAGGTTGTGGGGAATGAAAAACTGTTTTTT
. TRBJ1-6 . TRBV6-5 CASSYLNPYNSPLHF TGTGCCAGCAGTTATCTTAACCCCTATAATTCACCCCTCCACTTT